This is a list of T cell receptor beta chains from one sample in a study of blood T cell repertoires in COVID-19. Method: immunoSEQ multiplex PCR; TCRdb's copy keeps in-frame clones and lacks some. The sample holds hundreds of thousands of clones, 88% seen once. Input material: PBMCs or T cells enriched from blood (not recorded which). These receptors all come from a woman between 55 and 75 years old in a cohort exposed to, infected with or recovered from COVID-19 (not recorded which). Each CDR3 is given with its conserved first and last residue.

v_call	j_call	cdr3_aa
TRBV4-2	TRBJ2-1	CASSRQLVGSYNEQFF
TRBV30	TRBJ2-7	CAWSSRDYEQYF
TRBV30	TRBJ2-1	CAWSALAGSSYNEQFF
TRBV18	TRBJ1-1	CASSYRASTEAFF
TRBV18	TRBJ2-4	CASSPLSTGENIQYF
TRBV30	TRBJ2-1	CAWSVRIAYEQFF
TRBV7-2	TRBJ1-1	CASSLAGMGNTEAFF
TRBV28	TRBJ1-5	CASSYRDSNQPQHF
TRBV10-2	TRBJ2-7	CASSEPSLMYEQYF
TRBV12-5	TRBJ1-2	CASGPPPKGSRGGYTF
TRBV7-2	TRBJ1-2	CASSSDRGDYGYTF
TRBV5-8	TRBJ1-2	CASSSGQGHGYTF
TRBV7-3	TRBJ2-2	CASSLDGRANTGELFF
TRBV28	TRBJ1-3	CASAVSGNTIYF
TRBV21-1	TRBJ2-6	CASSTPGGGPPDSGANVLTF
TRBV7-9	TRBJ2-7	CASSGEQGVNEQYF
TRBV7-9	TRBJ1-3	CASSLEGQGFSARNTIYF
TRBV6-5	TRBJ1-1	CASGREGRMNTEAFF
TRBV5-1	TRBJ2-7	CASSGLAGTYEQYF
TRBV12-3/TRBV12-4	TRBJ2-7	CASSLQGVVQYF
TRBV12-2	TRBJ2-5	CASRLPDRGEETQYF
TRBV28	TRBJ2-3	CASSLLTGGADTQYF
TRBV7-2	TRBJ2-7	CASSSGQPSGEQYF
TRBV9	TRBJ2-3	CASSVAPSPGGGTDTQYF
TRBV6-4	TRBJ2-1	CASSDNRGLGQFF
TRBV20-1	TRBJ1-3	CSASPTGTGNTIYF